The rows below give T cell receptor beta chains drawn from one sample of a study of PD-1 blockade in classical Hodgkin lymphoma. Method: immunoSEQ multiplex PCR; TCRdb's copy keeps in-frame clones and lacks some. Among approximately 44,000 clones listed, 55% to 80% were seen once. Sequenced here: peripheral blood mononuclear cells (PBMCs), sampled before the fourth cycle of nivolumab. The receptors stem from a human donor with classical Hodgkin lymphoma. The CDR3 runs from the conserved cysteine through the conserved F or W.

J,V,CDR3
TRBJ1-4,TRBV4-3,CASSQDLGGGYSEKLFF
TRBJ1-1,TRBV4-3,CASSQDLPFMNTEAFF
TRBJ1-1,TRBV7-9,CASSPLGVEAFF
TRBJ2-3,TRBV7-3,CASSLAGTSTDTQYF
TRBJ2-3,TRBV30,CAWTRSDTQYF
TRBJ1-5,TRBV7-9,CASSIVAARGNQPQHF
TRBJ2-1,TRBV7-9,CASSLGSGRRDEQFF
TRBJ1-2,TRBV9,CASSPRGTYGYTF
TRBJ2-2,TRBV19,CASRDQGNTGELFF
TRBJ2-3,TRBV7-2,CASSLDGASGDTQYF
TRBJ1-1,TRBV10-3,CAIKVAMNTEAFF
TRBJ1-4,TRBV27,CASSPIAPVGGDEKLFF
TRBJ2-1,TRBV7-2,CASSLTSGYGEQFF
TRBJ1-2,TRBV6-5,CASRATGDYGYTF
TRBJ1-1,TRBV30,CAWKGGGGSEAFF
TRBJ1-1,TRBV4-3,CASGPGVRDAEAFF
TRBJ1-5,TRBV5-6,CASSTGRDREGNQPQHF
TRBJ1-3,TRBV30,CAWSVLTGNTIYF
TRBJ1-5,TRBV19,CASRGTGTSNQPQHF
TRBJ2-5,TRBV7-9,CASSQGSKGQGQETQYF
TRBJ1-3,TRBV5-1,CASSLDSSGNTIYF
TRBJ2-5,TRBV4-2,CASSQDPTGGKGETQYF
TRBJ1-1,TRBV7-9,CASRRGVGTFEAFF
TRBJ1-5,TRBV7-9,CASSLGDRSNQPQHF
TRBJ2-5,TRBV29-1,CSVEAPGLESTQYF
TRBJ1-5,TRBV7-2,CASSQVSNQPQHF
TRBJ1-2,TRBV7-3,CASSDVGGYGYTF
TRBJ2-7,TRBV4-3,CASSRDRDTSYEQYF
TRBJ2-5,TRBV5-6,CASSGTGLVSQYF
TRBJ2-7,TRBV7-9,CASSLEGIRSEQYF
TRBJ2-3,TRBV18,CASSPDRASTDTQYF
TRBJ2-5,TRBV5-6,CASSLVAGGTLETQYF
TRBJ1-2,TRBV6-6,CASSYSSGFYGYTF
TRBJ2-5,TRBV6-5,CASSRQGPETQYF
TRBJ1-6,TRBV19,CASSMAQGLNSPLHF
TRBJ2-3,TRBV28,CASSGGQGYTDTQYF
TRBJ2-3,TRBV5-1,CASTTEGGRNTQYF
TRBJ1-1,TRBV30,CAWNGGTTEAFF
TRBJ1-2,TRBV28,CASSLTSREAGYTF
TRBJ2-5,TRBV10-2,CASSLAGPQETQYF